Below are 9 T cell receptor beta chains sequenced from a single sample in a study of blood T cell repertoires in COVID-19. Profiled with immunoSEQ multiplex PCR; TCRdb holds only in-frame clones, not every one. The table shows some 110,000 clones, with roughly 90% occurring only once. Input material: peripheral blood. The source of these receptors is a man aged 40-50 years with acute or convalescent COVID-19.

The chain has TRBV7-9 and TRBJ1-2, with 9 bases identical to TRBD1. Germline lookup yields CDR1 SEHNR and CDR2 FQNEAQ (reference sequence). The CDR3 runs to 15 residues. The V gene end was trimmed by 3 bases and the J gene end by 5 bases; junction bases not matched to a gene: 7. Here the CDR3 reads CASSFLGDREYGYTF. CDR3 sequence (DNA): TGTGCCAGCAGCTTCCTCGGGGACAGGGAATATGGCTACACCTTC.

The V call is TRBV10-2, the J call TRBJ2-3, with 11 nucleotides matching TRBD2. Germline CDR1 reads WSHSY; CDR2 reads SAAADI. There are 16 residues in the CDR3. Losses at the gene ends were 6 bases for V and 2 bases for J; bases not matched to a gene: 7. The CDR3 loop is CASRPPGLAATDTQYF. The CDR3 DNA reads as TGCGCCAGCAGACCTCCGGGACTAGCGGCCACAGATACGCAGTATTTT.

V and J are TRBV5-1 and TRBJ2-2; no definite D call. CDR1 SGHRS and CDR2 YFSETQ come from the germline V gene. The V gene lost 0 bases and the J gene lost 3 bases, with 6 bases spanning the gap. The CDR3 runs to 14 residues. DNA of the CDR3: TGCGCCAGCAGCTTGGCGTCCTACACCGGGGAGCTGTTTTTT. Translation: CASSLASYTGELFF.

This clone has more than one count but fewer than ten. The V gene is TRBV30, the J gene TRBJ1-2, with 7 bases fitting TRBD1. With V trimmed by 4 bases and J by 7 bases, 12 bases remained unmatched. CDR3 length: 14 residues. CDR1 is GTSNPN, CDR2 SVGIG, per germline (reference sequence). DNA for the CDR3: TGTGCCTGGACCCCAGGACAGGCAGAAGTTGGCTACACCTTC. This gives the protein CAWTPGQAEVGYTF.

This clone occurred once. This CDR3 reads CATSRARYNEQFF. In DNA, the CDR3 is TGTGCCACCAGCAGAGCTCGTTACAATGAGCAGTTCTTC. The chain recombines TRBV15 with TRBJ2-1; D unresolved. Trimming took 1 base from V and 4 from J, leaving 5 bases between them. The CDR3 is made up of 13 amino acids. Per the germline V gene, CDR1 is LNHNV and CDR2 is YYDKDF (reference sequence). The full variable domain, rest sourced from reference TRBV15 and TRBJ2-1, is DAMVIQNPRYQVTQFGKPVTLSCSQTLNHNVMYWYQQKSSQAPKLLFHYYDKDFNNEADTPDNFQSRRPNTSFCFLDIRSPGLGDTAMYLCATSRARYNEQFFGPGTRLTVL.

The chain employs TRBV2 and TRBJ2-2, with TRBD1 as a possible D gene (5 bases). The CDR3 extends over 14 amino acids. V was shortened by 2 bases and J by 4 bases, with 8 bases between the two germline ends. Per the germline V gene, CDR1 is SNHLY and CDR2 is FYNNEI. CDR3 residues: CASSEQGATGELFF. In DNA form, the CDR3 reads TGTGCCAGCAGTGAACAGGGCGCCACCGGGGAGCTGTTTTTT.

V gene TRBV11-1 combines with J gene TRBJ2-7; a possible D gene is TRBD1 (6 bases). Trimming cost V 1 base and J 2 bases, with 15 bases left between them. The germline gives CDR1 SGHAT, CDR2 FQDESV (reference sequence). The length of the CDR3 is 16 residues. As DNA, the CDR3 is TGTGCCAGCAGCTTAGTGTCCGGCAGGGGCCCCTACGAGCAGTACTTC. It is translated as CASSLVSGRGPYEQYF.

This chain uses TRBV5-1 with TRBJ2-5; possibly TRBD1 for D (6 bases). V lost 0 bases, J lost 5 bases, and 14 bases lay in between. The germline V gene has CDR1 SGHRS and CDR2 YFSETQ. CDR3 size: 15 residues. CDR3 protein: CASSLAGTPPETQYF. The CDR3 nucleotides read TGCGCCAGCAGCTTGGCCGGGACACCCCCCGAGACCCAGTACTTC.

Worth noting for this clone: This same CDR3 is encoded by further DNA sequences in the sample. The chain is built from TRBV6-5 and TRBJ1-1; no firm D call. Germline CDR1 is MNHEY and CDR2 is SVGAGI. V lost 0 bases and J 2 bases, leaving 10 bases between the germline ends. This CDR3 has 15 amino acids. The CDR3 region is CASSYSRGGNTEAFF. In DNA form, the CDR3 reads TGTGCCAGCAGTTACTCCCGGGGAGGAAACACTGAAGCTTTCTTT.